This TCR beta chain was recovered during a study of shared clonotypes between healthy human individuals. Study-wide background: Three plates each covered CD4 naive and memory; CD8 naive two, CD8 memory one. Findings and limits, study-wide: A few donors held about 5% of naive CD4 clonotypes in common.

Comments on this clone: Its antigen is not identified.

CDR1 and CDR2 (germline): SGHRS, YFSETQ. V was trimmed by 5 bases and J by 0 bases, leaving 8 bases between them. The CDR3 runs 14 residues. The authors split each subset's genomic DNA evenly across several immunoSEQ plates. Profiling relied on immunoSEQ multiplex PCR, and the TCRdb table lists in-frame clones only, not all of them. The table shows about 2.4 million clones, with under 95% occurring only once. The material sequenced was naive CD4+ T cells from PBMCs. Subset indicated: CD45RA+ positively selected. The sequence was collected from a man younger than 35 in good health. Some clones in this sample may be carry-over from other donors' samples. The J gene is TRBJ2-2, the V gene TRBV5-1; D is ambiguous. CDR3 DNA: TGCGCCAGCAGGACAACCGCGAACACCGGGGAGCTGTTTTTT. Translated: CASRTTANTGELFF.